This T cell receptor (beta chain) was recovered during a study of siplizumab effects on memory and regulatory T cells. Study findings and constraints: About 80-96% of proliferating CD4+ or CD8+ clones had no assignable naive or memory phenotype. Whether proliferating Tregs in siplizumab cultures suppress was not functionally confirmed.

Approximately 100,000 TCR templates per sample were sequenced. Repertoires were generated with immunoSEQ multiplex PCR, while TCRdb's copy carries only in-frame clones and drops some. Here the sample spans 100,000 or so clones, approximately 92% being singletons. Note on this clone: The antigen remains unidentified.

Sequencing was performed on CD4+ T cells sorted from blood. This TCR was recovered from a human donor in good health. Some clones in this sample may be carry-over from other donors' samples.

The CDR3 reads CASSLPSGQSYTEAFF. CDR3 bases: TGTGCCAGCAGTTTACCGTCGGGACAGAGTTACACTGAAGCTTTCTTT. V is TRBV28 and J is TRBJ1-1; TRBD1 aligns across 7 bases. J was trimmed by 3 bases and V by 2 bases; bases with no gene match: 9. The CDR3 consists of 16 residues. From germline, CDR1 is MDHEN and CDR2 SYDVKM.